This T cell receptor beta chain was observed in a study of blood T cell repertoires in COVID-19. In the study overall: Samples of COVID-19 (acute and convalescent) were obtained from the United States, Italy and Spain.

V dropped 4 bases and J dropped 2; count of bases not matched to a gene: 12. CDR1 and CDR2 from the germline V gene are LGHDT and YNNKEL (reference sequence). The CDR3 length is 17 residues. Profiling relied on immunoSEQ multiplex PCR, and the TCRdb table lists in-frame clones only, not all of them. In the table there are 150,000 to 200,000 clones, approximately 84% of which are singletons. The V gene is TRBV3-1 (or the pseudogene TRBV3-2), the J gene TRBJ2-7, with TRBD2 matching over 9 bases. Material for sequencing was peripheral blood. The sequence derives from a woman older than 75 with acute or convalescent COVID-19. The CDR3 region is CASSLITPAGGPYEQYF. In nucleotides, the CDR3 is TGTGCCAGCAGCCTCATTACTCCAGCGGGAGGACCCTACGAGCAGTACTTC.